This T cell receptor (beta chain) was recorded in a study of T-cell memory formation after mild COVID-19 listed by TCRdb under 2021. Study-wide context: TCR sequence clusters from the two donors were found to be largely donor specific. Longitudinal TCRalpha and TCRbeta repertoire sequencing tracked T-cell clones expanding and contracting after mild COVID-19 in two donors. The cohort comprised two young, previously healthy adult volunteers, one female and one male. Beyond this particular receptor, the publication reports: Clones that contracted from day 15 to 85 showed balanced CD4/CD8 phenotypes, whereas a second wave of clones that expanded from day 15 to 37 leaned towards CD4+. SARS-CoV-2 specificity of the second-wave clones peaking on day 37 was not confirmed. Some responding clones were detected in pre-infection memory, which suggested that pre-existing cross-reactive memory T cells had joined the SARS-CoV-2 response. Contracting CD4+ clones were found mainly in CM and EM memory subsets, while CD8+ clones were enriched in EMRA. The study included only a couple of mild cases, and larger cohorts that include severe cases with pre-infection samples were judged to be necessary.

This clonotype was seen more than once but under ten times. Which antigen it targets is not known. No much larger clone is present one base from it, and per-base qualities are unavailable. The listed sequencing device is Illumina NovaSeq 6000. Using 5'RACE with constant-segment primers, TCRalpha and TCRbeta cDNA libraries were constructed, with sample barcodes and unique molecular identifiers added in the process. RNA was extracted from every sample with Trizol reagent. Libraries were amplified in two PCR steps, with a second sample barcode and Illumina TruSeq adapters added in the second step. Sequencing of libraries was performed on an Illumina NovaSeq with 2 x 150 bp paired-end reads. Turning to the authors' computational methods: Demultiplexing of reads and collapsing into UMI-guided consensus sequences were performed with migec v1.2.7. Using mixcr v2.1.11, UMI consensuses were aligned to TRA and TRB V and J templates and then assembled into clonotypes. A clonotype was counted as expanded or contracted only when both edgeR and NoisET called the clonotype significant, with the noise models trained on biological replicates. For edgeR calls, the thresholds were a false discovery rate-adjusted p below 0.01 and a log2 fold-change of 1. As an exploratory analysis of dynamics, PCA with hierarchical clustering was applied to max-normalized trajectories of the 1000 most abundant clonotypes. Each responding clone was given a CD4 or CD8 phenotype based on the CD4+ and CD8+ repertoires, which had been sequenced separately. Through fastp at Q25 and MiXCR, TCRdb rebuilt clones from the public reads, retaining in-frame beta chains. CDR3 protein duplicates are merged, each entry listing the most common genes and DNA. The V and J calls come from TCRdb's annotation, not from the publication. The sample table records over 350,000 distinct CDR3 sequences; approximately 24% of these occur just once. In total, the top ten clones hold 8.8% of the sample.

PBMCs were isolated by Ficoll-Paque density gradient centrifugation. This TCR came from an adult woman who had mild COVID-19 (a few samples of this study predate the infection). The sample titles of this study are shuffled in the database, so cell type and time point are left out; the donor was told from shared clones. Sequences were obtained from PBMCs or a T cell subset sorted from them (not recorded which).

The DNA reads as follows: TGTGCCAGCAGTGAAGGTCAGGGAGGGAATCAGCCCCAGCATTTT. It codes for CASSEGQGGNQPQHF. The chain is assembled from TRBV6-1 and TRBJ1-5, and possibly TRBD1, on 5 matching bases. A distance of 11 bases separates the germline ends of V and J, which lose 1 base and 4 bases respectively. The CDR3 runs 15 residues from the cysteine to the phenylalanine. Only the CDR3 portion is preserved as DNA: 45 bases, with reading frame beginning at the first base. CDR1 and CDR2, per the germline V gene, are MNHNS and SASEGT.